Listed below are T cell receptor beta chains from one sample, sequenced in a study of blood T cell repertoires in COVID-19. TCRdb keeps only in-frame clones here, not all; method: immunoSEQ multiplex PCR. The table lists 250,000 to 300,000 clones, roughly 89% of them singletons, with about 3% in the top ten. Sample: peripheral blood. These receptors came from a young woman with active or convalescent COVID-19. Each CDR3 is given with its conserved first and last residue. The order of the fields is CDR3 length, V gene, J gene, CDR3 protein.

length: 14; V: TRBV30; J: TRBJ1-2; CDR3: CAWSVQRVNYGYTF
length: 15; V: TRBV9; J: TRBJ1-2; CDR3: CASSPDTGGGLGYTF
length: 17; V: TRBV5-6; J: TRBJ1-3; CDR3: CASSLLGDRTSGNTIYF
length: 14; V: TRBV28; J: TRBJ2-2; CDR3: CASLGTVNTGELFF
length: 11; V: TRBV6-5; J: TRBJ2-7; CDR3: CASSGGGEQYF
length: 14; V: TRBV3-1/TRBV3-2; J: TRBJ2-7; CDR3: CASSPPGLAPEQYF
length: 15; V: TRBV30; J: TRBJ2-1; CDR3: CAWSTGTGGYNEQFF
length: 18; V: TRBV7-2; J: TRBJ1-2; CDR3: CASSFGTGGEKGRYGYTF
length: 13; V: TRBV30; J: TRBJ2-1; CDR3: CAWTGSSYNEQFF
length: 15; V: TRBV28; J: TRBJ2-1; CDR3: CASRMGQGGFNEQFF
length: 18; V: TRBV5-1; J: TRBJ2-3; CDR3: CASSFTLGDRSSTDTQYF
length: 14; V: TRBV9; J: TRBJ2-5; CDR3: CASSVAPTGETQYF
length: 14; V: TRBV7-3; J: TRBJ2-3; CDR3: CASSLTSGTDTQYF
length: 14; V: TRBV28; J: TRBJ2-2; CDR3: CAINSYRATGELFF
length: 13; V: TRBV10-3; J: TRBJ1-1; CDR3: CATTGTGNTEAFF
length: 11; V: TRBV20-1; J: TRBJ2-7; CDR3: CSGGRGYEQYF
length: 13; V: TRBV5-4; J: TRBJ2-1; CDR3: CASKPGGVNEQFF
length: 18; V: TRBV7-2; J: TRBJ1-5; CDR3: CASSPAGTGQFGNQPQHF
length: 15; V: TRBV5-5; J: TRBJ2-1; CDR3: CASTPGAGGYNEQFF
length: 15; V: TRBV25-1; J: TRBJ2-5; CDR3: CASNQAAGNQETQYF
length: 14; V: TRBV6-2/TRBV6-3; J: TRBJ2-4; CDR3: CASSLAGVGNIQYF
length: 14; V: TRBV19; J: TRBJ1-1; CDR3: CASSSRGQVDEAFF
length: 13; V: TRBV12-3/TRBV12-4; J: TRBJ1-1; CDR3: CASSQGANTEAFF
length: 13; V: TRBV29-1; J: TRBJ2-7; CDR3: CSGWPAHRVEQYF
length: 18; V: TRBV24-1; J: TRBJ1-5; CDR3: CATSDGGPGRYSNQPQHF
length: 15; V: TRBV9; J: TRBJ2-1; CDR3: CASSVGGGSYNEQFF
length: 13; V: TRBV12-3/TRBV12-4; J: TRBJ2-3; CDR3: CASTGSSTDTQYF
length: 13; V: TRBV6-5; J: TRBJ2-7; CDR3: CASSTRDSYEQYF
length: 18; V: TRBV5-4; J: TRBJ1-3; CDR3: CASSPGVGAAGSGNTIYF
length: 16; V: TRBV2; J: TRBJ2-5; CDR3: CASSEDWTAGSETQYF
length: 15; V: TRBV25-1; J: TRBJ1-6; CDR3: CASSVEGERDSPLHF
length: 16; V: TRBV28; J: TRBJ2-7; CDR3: CASSLPSGTGTYEQYF
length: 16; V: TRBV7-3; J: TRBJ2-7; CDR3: CASSLGLAGTSYEQYF
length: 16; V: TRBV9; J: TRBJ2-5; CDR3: CASSDGLAGGLETQYF
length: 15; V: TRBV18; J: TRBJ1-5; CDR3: CASSSEVGSNQPQHF
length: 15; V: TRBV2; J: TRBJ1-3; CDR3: CASSESGPPGNTIYF
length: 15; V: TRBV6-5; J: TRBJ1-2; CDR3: CASSTSIRGAYGYTF
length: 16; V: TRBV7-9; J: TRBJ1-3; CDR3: CASSWRGTGIGNTIYF
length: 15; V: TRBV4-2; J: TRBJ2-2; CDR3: CASSQDFLVAGELFF
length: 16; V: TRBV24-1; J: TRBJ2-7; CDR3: CATSESTANSLYEQYF
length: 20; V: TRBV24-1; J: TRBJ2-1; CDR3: CATSAPLGTSGDSLMGEQFF
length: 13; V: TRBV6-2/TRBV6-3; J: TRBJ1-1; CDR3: CASSSDRNTEAFF
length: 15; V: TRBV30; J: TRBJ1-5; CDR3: CAWSPGQVLRQPQHF
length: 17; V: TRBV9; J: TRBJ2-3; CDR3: CASSVLPGGLGTDTQYF
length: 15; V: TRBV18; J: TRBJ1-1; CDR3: CASSPNPGRGTEAFF
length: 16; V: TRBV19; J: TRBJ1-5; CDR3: CASSMISGAGDQPQHF
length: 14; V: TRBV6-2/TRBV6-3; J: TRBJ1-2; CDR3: CASSYAGGADGYTF
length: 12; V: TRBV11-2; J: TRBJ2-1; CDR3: CASSLNGDRQFF
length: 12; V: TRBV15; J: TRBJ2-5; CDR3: CATSRPQETQYF
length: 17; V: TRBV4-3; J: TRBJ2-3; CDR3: CASSQDGQRGGTATQYF
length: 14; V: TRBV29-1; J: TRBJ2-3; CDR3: CSVEGQGVADTQYF
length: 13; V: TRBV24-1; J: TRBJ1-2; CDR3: CAPLPEGRKGYTF
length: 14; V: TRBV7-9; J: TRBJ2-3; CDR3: CASILTGSTDTQYF